Within the sample, the clone carrying this TCR beta chain is medium-sized. The antigen is undetermined. The data derive from a study of spatial heterogeneity in lung cancer. Study at large: Counts of TCR transcripts in tumor regions correlated strongly with a T cell module score (derived from matched bulk RNA-seq). General study points: Estimates put coverage of tumor T cells 5.5% to 8% for alpha and approximately 14% for beta chains. Tumor mutation counts were tracked by expanded intratumoral alpha and beta TCR counts.

The sample's time point: sample taken at primary tumor resection. TCRdb redid the calling of the 5' RACE reads with MiXCR, one entry per CDR3 protein. The table has about 9,500 distinct CDR3 sequences, roughly an eighth seen once. CDR1 SGHTA and CDR2 FQGTGA come from the germline V gene. With V trimmed by 5 bases and J by 6 bases, 7 bases remained unmatched. The CDR3 is 15 residues long. J is TRBJ2-2 and V is TRBV7-3; 9 bases align to TRBD2. The clonotype was recovered from a male donor with early-stage non-small cell lung cancer. The sequencing used lung tumor tissue, collected at surgery. The CDR3 loop is CASSPGLADPGELFF. In DNA form, the CDR3 reads TGTGCCAGCAGCCCGGGACTAGCTGACCCCGGGGAGCTGTTTTTT.